This TCR beta chain is drawn from a study of shared clonotypes between healthy human individuals. In the study overall: The donor group consisted of a couple of women and a few men, aged 18 to 49. CD8 memory received one plate per donor, CD8 naive two, CD4 memory three and CD4 naive three. Study results and caveats: In having few donors, the study represented limited genetic and exposure-history diversity.

V shed 6 bases, J shed 3 bases, and the junction held 4 bases outside the gene matches. This CDR3 spans 15 amino acids. Germline values: CDR1 SQVTM, CDR2 ANQGSEA. A word on this clone: Its antigen is undetermined. This sample includes further DNA sequences coding for the same CDR3.

CD45RO negativity and positive selection for CCR7 defined naive CD8 cells, a population that excluded terminally differentiated effector memory CD45RA+ cells. Assay used: immunoSEQ multiplex PCR; TCRdb lists only in-frame clones, some missing. The sample carries around 2.1 million clones, 90% to 95% recorded once. The sequence came from a man younger than 35 in good health. Some clones in this sample may be carry-over from other donors' samples. Sample: naive CD8+ T cells from PBMCs. V is TRBV29-1 and J is TRBJ2-3; 15 bases match TRBD2. The CDR3 is CSVRGTSGRTDTQYF. The CDR3 region has the DNA TGCAGCGTCCGCGGGACTAGCGGGAGGACAGATACGCAGTATTTT.